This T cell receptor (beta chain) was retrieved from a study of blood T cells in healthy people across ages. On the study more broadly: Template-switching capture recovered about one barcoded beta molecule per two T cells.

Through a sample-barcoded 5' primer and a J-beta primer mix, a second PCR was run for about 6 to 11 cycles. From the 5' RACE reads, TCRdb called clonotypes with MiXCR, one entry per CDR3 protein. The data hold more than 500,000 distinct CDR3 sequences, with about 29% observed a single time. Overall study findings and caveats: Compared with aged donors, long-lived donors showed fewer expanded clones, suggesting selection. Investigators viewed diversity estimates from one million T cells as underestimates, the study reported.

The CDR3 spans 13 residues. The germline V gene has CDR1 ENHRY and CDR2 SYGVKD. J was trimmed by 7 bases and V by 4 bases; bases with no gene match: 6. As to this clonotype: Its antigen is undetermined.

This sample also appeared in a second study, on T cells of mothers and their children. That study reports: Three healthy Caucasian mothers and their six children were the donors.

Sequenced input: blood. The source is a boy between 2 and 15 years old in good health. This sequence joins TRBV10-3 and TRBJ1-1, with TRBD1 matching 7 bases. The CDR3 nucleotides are TGTGCCATCAGTGTCGACAGGGCCTTTGAAGCTTTCTTT. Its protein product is CAISVDRAFEAFF.